This T cell receptor (beta chain) was sequenced during a study of T cell responses to AZD1222 COVID-19 vaccine. Broader study findings: Within unmutated variant regions lay the reported targets of nearly half of spike-specific TCRs. Baseline seropositivity occurred in only a handful of AZD1222 recipients.

Sequenced by immunoSEQ multiplex PCR; TCRdb stores in-frame clones only, minus some. The sample has more than 150,000 clones; about 88% are singletons. This CDR3 region has 16 residues. Trimming removed 0 bases at V and 0 bases at J, with 8 bases between. CDR1 and CDR2 from the germline V gene are LGHNA and YSLEER. Second-dose intervals near 4 or 12 weeks were combined. Points on this clone: No antigen is known for it.

The sequences come from peripheral blood, collected 28 days after the second AZD1222 dose. The rearrangement links TRBV4-3 to TRBJ1-4; TRBD1 is a possible D gene (5 bases). This clonotype originated in an adult who received the AZD1222 COVID-19 vaccine. In nucleotides, the CDR3 is TGCGCCAGCAGCCAAGATTGGGGGGCAACTAATGAAAAACTGTTTTTT. It encodes CASSQDWGATNEKLFF.